The entry below describes one T cell receptor beta chain. Its specificity is not known. These data come from a study of blood T cells in healthy people across ages. Sample-barcoded 5' priming and a J-beta primer mix drove a second PCR of roughly 6 to 12 cycles. TCRdb reanalysed the 5' RACE reads using MiXCR and keeps one entry per CDR3 protein. The profile shows about 830,000 distinct CDR3 sequences, roughly 60% of them singletons. Samples each yielded at least 6 micrograms of total RNA. CDR3 length: 11 amino acids. Germline-derived CDR1 and CDR2 are SNHLY and FYNNEI. V gave up 7 bases and J gave up 5 bases, with 8 bases separating them. Study-level findings and limits: PBMCs left unsorted prevented a conclusive naive versus antigen-experienced comparison.

The source material was blood. The chain uses TRBV2 and TRBJ2-5; D is unresolved. This clonotype was sampled from a man aged 30 to 39 in good health. The CDR3, as DNA: TGTGCCAGCATAAGTAGGGAGACCCAGTACTTC. Its translation: CASISRETQYF.